This TCR beta chain was recovered during a study of identical twins. Overall study results and limits: Among out-of-frame alpha sequences shared by twins, low generation probability occurred in excess. Cord blood's abundant beta clonotypes had fewer insertions, unlike memory repertoires. The same donors were not followed; conclusions instead depended on cross-sectional statistical analysis.

The authors used template switching to add a universal primer site and gave cDNA unique molecular identifiers. Each CDR3 protein gets one entry after TCRdb re-called the 5' RACE reads with MiXCR. In the table there are about 390,000 distinct CDR3 sequences, roughly 10% of which are singletons. CDR1 MGHRA and CDR2 YSYEKL come from the germline V gene. The V gene lost 4 bases and the J gene lost 9 bases, with 13 bases spanning the gap. The CDR3 consists of 13 residues. This clonotype was observed a handful of times. Its target is unknown. The receptor was isolated from a woman aged 45-65 years in good health. Sequencing input: naive T cells sorted from blood. The chain is built from TRBV4-1 and TRBJ2-1; D might be TRBD1 or TRBD2, each matching 5 bases. Here the CDR3 reads CASSLTRGSEQFF. Written as DNA, the CDR3 is TGCGCCAGCAGCCTTACTAGGGGTAGTGAGCAGTTCTTC.